Described below is a single T cell receptor (beta chain) sequence and its context. Its recognized antigen is unknown. Nothing much larger sits one base from this clone, and base qualities are not available. The data stem from a study of OX40 agonist ivuxolimab in advanced cancers. Some background on the complete study: The costimulatory receptor OX40 (CD134) was targeted by ivuxolimab, a fully human IgG2 agonistic monoclonal antibody. The dose-escalation cohort was around 84% male with a mean age of about 65 years, ranging from roughly 20 to 80. Partial responses occurred in three dose-escalation patients, of whom one had hepatocellular carcinoma and two had cutaneous melanoma. Peripheral TCRbeta sequencing was intended to test whether TCR sequence diversity was altered and clonal T-cell expansion was caused by ivuxolimab. Among the roughly 52 dose-escalation patients, some 20 had hepatocellular carcinoma, 15 or so melanoma, 9 renal cell carcinoma and 9 head and neck cancer. The paper reports the monotherapy dose-escalation portion (N ≈ 52 patients) of the phase I ivuxolimab trial. Intravenous ivuxolimab was administered to patients every 2 weeks at six dose levels: 0.01, 0.1, 0.3, 1.5, 3 and 10 mg/kg. Patients were allowed to have had prior anti-PD-1, anti-PD-L1 or anti-CTLA-4 therapy, and 40% to 45% of the dose-escalation patients had previously received checkpoint inhibitors. Overall study outcomes, separate from this receptor: In the 0.1-3.0 mg/kg groups, partial responders were among the patients with the lowest normalized peripheral clonal expansion, particularly in CD8+ T cells. Low levels of normalized T-cell clonal expansion were also seen in some nonresponding patients. At doses of 0.1 to 3.0 mg/kg, clonal expansion of both CD4+ and CD8+ blood T cells was observed from baseline to week 6. Antigen specificity was not determined for the clonally expanded peripheral T cells. After ivuxolimab, more expanded clones were found on average in CD8+ T cells than in CD4+ T cells.

The trial excluded patients who had a history of autoimmune disease or who were on systemic immunosuppression. Peripheral blood for TCR sequencing was collected from all dose cohorts at baseline, on cycle 4 day 1, and on cycle 7 day 1. The samples were drawn from a first-in-human, open-label, multicenter phase I dose-escalation trial of ivuxolimab. Adults with locally advanced or metastatic head and neck squamous cell, hepatocellular, melanoma or renal cell carcinoma were enrolled in the trial. Before TCR sequencing, CD4+ T cells and CD8+ T cells were sorted from peripheral blood as separate populations. Trimming takes 0 bases off V and 7 bases off J; junction bases not matched to a gene: 11. From its cysteine to its phenylalanine, the CDR3 spans 17 amino acids. Just CDR3 DNA is preserved here, 51 bases in frame from base 1. Via the germline V gene (reference sequence), CDR1 is MNHEY and CDR2 SMNVEV.

To sequence the TCRbeta CDR3 region, genomic DNA was isolated from the sorted cells. The immunoSEQ Assay was used to sequence the TCRbeta CDR3 regions. TCRdb obtained this table from immuneACCESS and retained in-frame rearrangements with V and J assigned. These tables miss some clones; where compared with another copy, unresolved V genes account for less than half of the shortfall, and the remainder is unexplained. The sample records under 20,000 clones, around 83% of which are singletons. Together, the top ten hold roughly 13% of the sample. The chain is made from TRBV27 and TRBJ2-1, with 8 junctional bases fitting TRBD2. This sequence originates from an adult with an advanced solid tumor such as melanoma, head and neck, liver or kidney cancer. Material: CD4+ or CD8+ T cells sorted from blood, obtained in a trial of the OX40 agonist ivuxolimab. The DNA sequence follows: TGTGCCAGCAGTTTATCCTTTAGCGGGAAGGTGAAAAATGAGCAGTTCTTC. Translated, this gives CASSLSFSGKVKNEQFF.